This TCR beta chain is drawn from a study of blood T cell repertoires in COVID-19. Study processing details: The authors estimated nucleated cell counts from reference gene primer amplification. TCRdb keeps only in-frame clones here, not all; method: immunoSEQ multiplex PCR. The D gene and trimming were derived from the DNA, and the V and J assignments and clone size from that table. The sample consists of about 120,000 clones, approximately 82% of them appearing once. Source material: peripheral blood. This TCR was recovered from a man younger than 45 with acute or convalescent COVID-19.

In DNA form, the CDR3 reads TGTGCCAGCAGTGTTTCGCAGTCAAATGAAAAACTGTTTTTT. Its protein is CASSVSQSNEKLFF. The chain has TRBV2 and TRBJ1-4; D gene uncertain. The CDR3 is 14 amino acids. Trimming removed 4 bases from V and 5 bases from J, with 11 bases in between. Germline assignment: CDR1 SNHLY and CDR2 FYNNEI.